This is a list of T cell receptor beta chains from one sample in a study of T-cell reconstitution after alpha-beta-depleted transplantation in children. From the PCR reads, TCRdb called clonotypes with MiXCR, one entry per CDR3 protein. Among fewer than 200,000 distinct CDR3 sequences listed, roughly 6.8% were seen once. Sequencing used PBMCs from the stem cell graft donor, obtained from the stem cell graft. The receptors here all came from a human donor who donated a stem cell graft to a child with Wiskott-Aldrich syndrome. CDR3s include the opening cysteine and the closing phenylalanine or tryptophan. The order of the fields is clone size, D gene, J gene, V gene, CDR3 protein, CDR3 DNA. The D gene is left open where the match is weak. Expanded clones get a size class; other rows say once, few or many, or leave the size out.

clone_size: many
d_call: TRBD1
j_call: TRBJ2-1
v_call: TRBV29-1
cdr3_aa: CSVATGTAYNEQFF
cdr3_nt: TGCAGCGTTGCTACCGGGACAGCGTACAATGAGCAGTTCTTC

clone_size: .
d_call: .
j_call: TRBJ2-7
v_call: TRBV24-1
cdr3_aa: CATSDTNPTGRSSYEQYF
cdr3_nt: TGTGCCACCAGTGATACGAACCCGACCGGACGCTCGAGCTACGAGCAGTACTTC

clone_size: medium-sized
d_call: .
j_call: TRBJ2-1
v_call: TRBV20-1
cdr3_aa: CSARGYNEQFF
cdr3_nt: TGCAGTGCTAGAGGGTACAATGAGCAGTTCTTC

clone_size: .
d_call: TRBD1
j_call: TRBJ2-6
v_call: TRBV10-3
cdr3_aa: CAIGRTGGLDSGANVLTF
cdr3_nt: TGTGCCATCGGGCGGACAGGGGGCTTGGACTCTGGGGCCAACGTCCTGACTTTC

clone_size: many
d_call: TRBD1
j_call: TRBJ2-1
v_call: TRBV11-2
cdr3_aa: CASSTDRGQQFF
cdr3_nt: TGTGCCAGCAGCACGGACAGGGGTCAGCAGTTCTTC

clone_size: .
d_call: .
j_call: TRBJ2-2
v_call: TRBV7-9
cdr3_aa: CARAQGNTGELFF
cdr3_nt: TGTGCCAGGGCCCAGGGAAACACCGGGGAGCTGTTTTTT

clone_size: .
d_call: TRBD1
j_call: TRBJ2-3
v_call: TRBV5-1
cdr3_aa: CASSLSPDRAMDTQYF
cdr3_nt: TGCGCCAGCAGCCTTTCCCCGGACAGGGCTATGGATACGCAGTATTTT

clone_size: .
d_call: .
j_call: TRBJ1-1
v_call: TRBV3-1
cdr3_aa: CASSQGAVTEAFF
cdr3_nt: TGTGCCAGCAGCCAGGGGGCCGTGACTGAAGCTTTCTTT

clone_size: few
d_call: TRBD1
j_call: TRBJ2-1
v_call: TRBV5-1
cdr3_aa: CASGIDRGDNEQFF
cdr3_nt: TGCGCCAGCGGAATAGACAGGGGGGACAATGAGCAGTTCTTC

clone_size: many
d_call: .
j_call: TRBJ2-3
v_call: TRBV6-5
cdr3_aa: CASSYQQAGTTDTQYF
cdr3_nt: TGTGCCAGCAGTTACCAACAGGCCGGGACCACAGATACGCAGTATTTT

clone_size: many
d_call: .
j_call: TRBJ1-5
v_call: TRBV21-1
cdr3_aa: CARGQGNDQPQHF
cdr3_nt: TGTGCCAGGGGACAGGGGAATGACCAGCCCCAGCATTTT

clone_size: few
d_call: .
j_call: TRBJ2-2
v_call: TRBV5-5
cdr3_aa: CASSLGTGLASGELFF
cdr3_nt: TGTGCCAGCAGCTTGGGCACCGGGTTAGCATCCGGGGAGCTGTTTTTT

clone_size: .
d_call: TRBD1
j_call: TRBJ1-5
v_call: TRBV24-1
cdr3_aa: CATSPGQGASNQPQHF
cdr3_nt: TGTGCCACCAGCCCGGGACAGGGGGCCAGCAATCAGCCCCAGCATTTT

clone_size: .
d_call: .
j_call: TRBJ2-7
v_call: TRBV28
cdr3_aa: CARSLFSYPYEQYF
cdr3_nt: TGTGCCCGCAGTTTATTCAGTTACCCCTACGAGCAGTACTTC

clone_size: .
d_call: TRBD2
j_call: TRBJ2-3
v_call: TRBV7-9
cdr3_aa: CASSSRLALTDTQYF
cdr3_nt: TGTGCCAGCAGCTCCCGACTAGCCCTCACAGATACGCAGTATTTT

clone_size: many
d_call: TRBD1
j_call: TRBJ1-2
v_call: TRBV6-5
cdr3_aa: CASSWDREYYGYTF
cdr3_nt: TGTGCCAGCAGTTGGGACAGGGAGTACTATGGCTACACCTTC

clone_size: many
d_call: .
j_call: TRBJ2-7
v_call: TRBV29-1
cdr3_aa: CSVGGDSEQYF
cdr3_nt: TGCAGCGTGGGAGGAGACAGTGAGCAGTACTTC

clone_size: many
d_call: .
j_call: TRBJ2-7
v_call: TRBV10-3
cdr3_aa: CAIAKDSSLDYEQYF
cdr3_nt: TGTGCCATCGCCAAGGACAGTAGCTTAGACTACGAGCAGTACTTC

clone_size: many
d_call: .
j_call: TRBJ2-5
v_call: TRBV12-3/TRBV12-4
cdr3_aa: CASSSGETQYF
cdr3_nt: TGTGCCAGCAGCTCCGGGGAGACCCAGTACTTC

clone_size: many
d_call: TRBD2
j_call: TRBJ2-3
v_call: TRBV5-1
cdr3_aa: CASSSGTSGVTDTQYF
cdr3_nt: TGCGCCAGCAGCTCCGGGACTAGCGGGGTCACAGATACGCAGTATTTT

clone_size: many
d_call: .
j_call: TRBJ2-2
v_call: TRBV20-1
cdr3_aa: CSARVRSGTGELFF
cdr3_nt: TGCAGTGCTAGAGTGAGGTCAGGGACCGGGGAGCTGTTTTTT

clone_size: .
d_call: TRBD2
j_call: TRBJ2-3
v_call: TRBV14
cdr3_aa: CASSPLAGALNTQYF
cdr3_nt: TGTGCCAGCAGCCCCTTAGCGGGAGCGCTCAACACGCAGTATTTT

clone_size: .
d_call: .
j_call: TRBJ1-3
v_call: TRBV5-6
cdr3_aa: CASSLGSWGGNTIYF
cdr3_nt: TGTGCCAGCAGCTTGGGGTCCTGGGGTGGAAACACCATATATTTT

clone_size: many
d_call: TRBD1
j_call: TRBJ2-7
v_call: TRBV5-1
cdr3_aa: CASRRTGFYEQYF
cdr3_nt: TGCGCCAGCAGAAGGACAGGGTTCTACGAGCAGTACTTC

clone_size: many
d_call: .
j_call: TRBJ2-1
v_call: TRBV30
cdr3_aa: CAWSVLYPEQFF
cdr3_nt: TGTGCCTGGAGTGTACTTTACCCGGAGCAGTTCTTC

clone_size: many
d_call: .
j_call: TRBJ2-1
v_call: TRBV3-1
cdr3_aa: CASSQPEAGEQFF
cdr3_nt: TGTGCCAGCAGCCAACCGGAGGCGGGTGAGCAGTTCTTC

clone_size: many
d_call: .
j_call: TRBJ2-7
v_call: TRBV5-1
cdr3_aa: CASSLGDTAYEQYF
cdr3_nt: TGCGCCAGCAGCTTGGGGGACACCGCCTACGAGCAGTACTTC

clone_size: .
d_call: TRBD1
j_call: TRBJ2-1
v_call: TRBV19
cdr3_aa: CASSNPQGIPYNEQFF
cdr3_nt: TGTGCCAGTAGCAATCCACAGGGGATCCCCTACAATGAGCAGTTCTTC

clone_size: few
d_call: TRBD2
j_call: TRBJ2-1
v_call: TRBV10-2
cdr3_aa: CASSESGGDNEQFF
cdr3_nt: TGCGCCAGCAGTGAGTCGGGAGGGGACAATGAGCAGTTCTTC

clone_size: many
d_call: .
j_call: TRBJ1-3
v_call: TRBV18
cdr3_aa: CASSPTSSIDTIYF
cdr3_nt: TGTGCCAGCTCACCGACGAGCTCGATCGACACCATATATTTT

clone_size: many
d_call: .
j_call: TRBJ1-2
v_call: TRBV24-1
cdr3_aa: CATSSGVTGYGYTF
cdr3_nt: TGTGCCACCAGCTCCGGAGTCACAGGCTATGGCTACACCTTC

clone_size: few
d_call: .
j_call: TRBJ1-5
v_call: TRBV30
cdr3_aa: CAWSGGGNQPQHF
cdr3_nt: TGTGCCTGGAGTGGGGGAGGGAATCAGCCCCAGCATTTT

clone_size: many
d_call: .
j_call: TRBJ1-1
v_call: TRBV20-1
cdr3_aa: CSAFSVKKTEAFF
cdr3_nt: TGCAGTGCTTTCAGCGTGAAGAAGACTGAAGCTTTCTTT

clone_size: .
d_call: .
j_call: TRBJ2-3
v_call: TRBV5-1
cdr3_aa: CASSLAVSGTDTQYF
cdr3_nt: TGCGCCAGCAGCTTGGCCGTTAGCGGCACAGATACGCAGTATTTT

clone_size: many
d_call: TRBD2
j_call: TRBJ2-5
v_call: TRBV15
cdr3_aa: CATSSSWTSGRKTQYF
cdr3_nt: TGTGCCACCAGCAGTTCTTGGACTAGCGGAAGGAAGACCCAGTACTTC

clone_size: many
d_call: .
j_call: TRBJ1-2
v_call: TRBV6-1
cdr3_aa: CASCGTGSLGYTF
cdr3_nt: TGTGCCAGCTGTGGTACAGGGTCCCTGGGCTACACCTTC

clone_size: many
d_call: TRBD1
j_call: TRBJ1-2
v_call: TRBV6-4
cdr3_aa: CASSSRTGLNYGYTF
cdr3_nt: TGTGCCAGCAGTTCCCGGACAGGGCTTAACTATGGCTACACCTTC

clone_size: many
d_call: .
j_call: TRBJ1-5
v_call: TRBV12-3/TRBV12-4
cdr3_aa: CASTDRLPEGPQHF
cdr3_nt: TGTGCCAGCACTGATCGACTACCGGAAGGGCCCCAGCATTTT

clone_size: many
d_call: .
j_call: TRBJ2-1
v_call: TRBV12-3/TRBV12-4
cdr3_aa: CASAQGTRGFF
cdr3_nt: TGTGCCAGCGCCCAGGGGACCAGAGGGTTCTTC

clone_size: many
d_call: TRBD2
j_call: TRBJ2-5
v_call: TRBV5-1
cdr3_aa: CASSLGLAGEKTQYF
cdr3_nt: TGCGCCAGCAGCTTGGGACTAGCGGGGGAGAAGACCCAGTACTTC

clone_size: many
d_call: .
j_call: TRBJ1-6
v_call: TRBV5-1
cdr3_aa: CASSLDRANSPLHF
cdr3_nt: TGCGCCAGCAGCTTGGACAGGGCGAATTCACCCCTCCACTTT

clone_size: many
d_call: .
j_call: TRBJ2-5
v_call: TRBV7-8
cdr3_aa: CASNSRQEGPQETQYF
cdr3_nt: TGTGCCAGCAATAGTAGACAAGAAGGGCCACAAGAGACCCAGTACTTC

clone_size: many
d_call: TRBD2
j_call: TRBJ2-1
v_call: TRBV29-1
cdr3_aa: CSVESRVSGVGVEQFF
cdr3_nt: TGCAGCGTTGAATCTCGCGTTAGCGGGGTCGGGGTGGAGCAGTTCTTC

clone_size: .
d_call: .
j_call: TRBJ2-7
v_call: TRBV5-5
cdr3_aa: CASSPGLGYEQYF
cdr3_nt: TGTGCCAGCAGCCCTGGGCTCGGCTACGAGCAGTACTTC

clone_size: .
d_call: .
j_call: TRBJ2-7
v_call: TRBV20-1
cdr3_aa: CSAKGGAAYEQYF
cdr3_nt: TGCAGTGCTAAGGGGGGAGCAGCCTACGAGCAGTACTTC

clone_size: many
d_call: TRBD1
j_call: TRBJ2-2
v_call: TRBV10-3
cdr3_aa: CAISELGQTNTGELFF
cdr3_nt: TGTGCCATCAGTGAGTTGGGACAGACTAACACCGGGGAGCTGTTTTTT

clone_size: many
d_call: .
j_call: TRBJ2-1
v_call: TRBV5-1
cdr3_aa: CASSFNTDDNEQFF
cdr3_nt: TGCGCCAGCAGCTTTAACACAGACGACAATGAGCAGTTCTTC

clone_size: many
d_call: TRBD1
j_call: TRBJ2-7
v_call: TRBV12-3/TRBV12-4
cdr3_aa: CASSLTKGDSREQYF
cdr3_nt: TGTGCCAGCAGTTTAACTAAGGGGGACAGCCGCGAGCAGTACTTC